The rows below give T cell receptor beta chains drawn from one sample of a study of T-cell memory formation after mild COVID-19. One entry per CDR3 protein, called by TCRdb with MiXCR from the 5' RACE reads. This table has about 340,000 distinct CDR3 sequences, 20% to 25% appearing once. Material for sequencing was PBMCs or a T cell subset sorted from them (not recorded which). The receptors were gathered from a man aged 18 to 29 who had mild COVID-19 (a few samples of this study predate the infection). Cell type and time point are not known. CDR3s include the opening cysteine and the closing phenylalanine or tryptophan. Fields, in order: clone size, J gene, V gene, D gene, CDR3 protein, CDR3 DNA. A D gene is named only where the DNA matches it firmly. Expanded clones are given a class, and other clones once, few, many or no size at all.

abundance: NA
j_gene: TRBJ1-5
v_gene: TRBV12-3/TRBV12-4
d_gene: NA
CDR3aa: CASRTVDQPQHF
CDR3nt: TGTGCCAGCCGTACAGTCGATCAGCCCCAGCATTTT

abundance: many
j_gene: TRBJ2-1
v_gene: TRBV6-1
d_gene: NA
CDR3aa: CASSPRNNEQFF
CDR3nt: TGTGCCAGCAGTCCGAGGAACAATGAGCAGTTCTTC

abundance: few
j_gene: TRBJ1-1
v_gene: TRBV28
d_gene: TRBD1
CDR3aa: CASSYGTGGYTEAFF
CDR3nt: TGTGCCAGCAGTTACGGGACAGGGGGGTACACTGAAGCTTTCTTT

abundance: NA
j_gene: TRBJ2-3
v_gene: TRBV11-3
d_gene: NA
CDR3aa: CASSSLDDTQYF
CDR3nt: TGTGCCAGCAGTTCCCTGGATGATACGCAGTATTTT

abundance: many
j_gene: TRBJ1-3
v_gene: TRBV3-1
d_gene: NA
CDR3aa: CASSQETIGNTIYF
CDR3nt: TGTGCCAGCAGCCAAGAAACGATTGGAAACACCATATATTTT

abundance: NA
j_gene: TRBJ2-5
v_gene: TRBV5-1
d_gene: TRBD2
CDR3aa: CASSRTSGGREETQYF
CDR3nt: TGCGCCAGCAGCCGGACTAGCGGGGGCAGGGAAGAGACCCAGTACTTC

abundance: many
j_gene: TRBJ2-5
v_gene: TRBV5-1
d_gene: NA
CDR3aa: CASSLDSETQYF
CDR3nt: TGCGCCAGCAGCTTGGATTCGGAGACCCAGTACTTC

abundance: few
j_gene: TRBJ2-1
v_gene: TRBV9
d_gene: NA
CDR3aa: CASSPTRTPASYNEQFF
CDR3nt: TGTGCCAGCAGCCCCACTCGGACCCCCGCATCTTACAATGAGCAGTTCTTC

abundance: few
j_gene: TRBJ1-1
v_gene: TRBV6-2/TRBV6-3
d_gene: NA
CDR3aa: CASSSRREAFF
CDR3nt: TGTGCCAGCAGTTCGCGGAGAGAAGCTTTCTTT

abundance: NA
j_gene: TRBJ1-6
v_gene: TRBV12-3/TRBV12-4
d_gene: TRBD1
CDR3aa: CASSRTGVPPLNF
CDR3nt: TGTGCCAGCAGCCGGACAGGGGTTCCACCCCTCAACTTT

abundance: few
j_gene: TRBJ1-1
v_gene: TRBV15
d_gene: NA
CDR3aa: CATTRDLNTEAFF
CDR3nt: TGTGCCACCACGCGTGACTTGAACACTGAAGCTTTCTTT

abundance: NA
j_gene: TRBJ2-3
v_gene: TRBV5-1
d_gene: TRBD2
CDR3aa: CASSSGLAVTDTQYF
CDR3nt: TGCGCCAGCAGCTCCGGACTAGCTGTCACAGATACGCAGTATTTT